This T cell receptor (beta chain) was captured in a study of T cells after posttransplantation cyclophosphamide. General study findings and limits: Donor CD8+ memory clones often dominated recipient blood repertoires at later times. Blood and skin or GI T cell repertoires showed limited TRB overlap.

Profiled with immunoSEQ multiplex PCR; TCRdb holds only in-frame clones, not every one. The sample has more than 8,500 clones; 89% are singletons. Of note for this clone: As yet, its antigen is unknown.

Sequencing was carried out using memory CD4+ T cells sorted from PBMCs. The TCR originated in a woman aged 60 to 75 in good health, CMV-negative, and a related stem cell transplant donor.

This chain's CDR3 is CAISWSGTGRGNTIYF. The CDR3 nucleotides are TGTGCCATCAGTTGGTCCGGGACAGGTAGAGGAAACACCATATATTTT. The chain links TRBV10-3 to TRBJ1-3; 8 bases line up with TRBD1. V lost 5 bases and J lost 4; bases outside the gene matches: 10. The CDR3 contains 16 residues. Per the germline V gene, CDR1 is ENHRY and CDR2 is SYGVKD.